This T cell receptor beta chain was recorded in a study of technical replicates of blood from a handful of donors. Regarding this clone: The junction departs from the called germline gene at one end, perhaps through a read error.

Here immunoSEQ multiplex PCR was the method, and the copy in TCRdb shows in-frame clones only, minus some. The sample has about 83,000 clones; roughly 94% are singletons. CDR1 SGHNT and CDR2 YYREEE come from the germline V gene (reference sequence). This CDR3 has 14 residues. This sequence joins TRBV5-4 and TRBJ1-1, with 7 bases fitting TRBD1. The clonotype was recovered from a human donor in good health. The sequenced material came from T cells isolated from PBMCs. CDR3 region: CASRLDRTNTEAFF. The CDR3 nucleotides read TGTGCCAGCAGGTTGGACAGGACGAACACTGAAGCTTTCTTT.